This is a list of T cell receptor beta chains from one sample in a study of patients and donors after allogeneic stem cell transplantation. TCRdb fed the RT-PCR reads into MiXCR, producing one record per CDR3 protein. Here the sample spans about 960,000 distinct CDR3 sequences, over 15% being singletons. The material sequenced was blood, either unsorted or a sorted T cell fraction (not recorded which). The origin of the receptors is a human donor who was either an allogeneic HSCT recipient or a stem cell or donor lymphocyte infusion donor (not recorded which). It is not recorded whose cells these are; they may come from a transplant donor. CDR3s include the opening cysteine and the closing phenylalanine or tryptophan. The D gene is left open where the match is weak. Clone size is given for some rows only: seen once, a few or many times, or a class if the clone is expanded.

cdr3_length: 15; d_call: NA; v_call: TRBV13; j_call: TRBJ2-1; clone_size: few; cdr3_aa: CASSRRGTYLNEQFF; cdr3_nt: TGTGCCAGCAGCCGTAGGGGTACGTACCTCAATGAGCAGTTCTTC
cdr3_length: 13; d_call: NA; v_call: TRBV6-2/TRBV6-3; j_call: TRBJ1-2; clone_size: few; cdr3_aa: CASRLTGVYGYTF; cdr3_nt: TGTGCCAGCAGGCTGACAGGAGTCTATGGCTACACCTTC
cdr3_length: 13; d_call: NA; v_call: TRBV6-5; j_call: TRBJ2-1; clone_size: NA; cdr3_aa: CASSYSSWNEQFF; cdr3_nt: TGTGCCAGCAGTTACTCGAGTTGGAATGAGCAGTTCTTC
cdr3_length: 17; d_call: TRBD2; v_call: TRBV4-3; j_call: TRBJ2-7; clone_size: few; cdr3_aa: CASSQTMGRGMSYEQYF; cdr3_nt: TGCGCCAGCAGCCAAACCATGGGGCGGGGGATGTCCTACGAGCAGTACTTC
cdr3_length: 17; d_call: TRBD2; v_call: TRBV9; j_call: TRBJ2-2; clone_size: NA; cdr3_aa: CASSVIPSGSGGGELFF; cdr3_nt: TGTGCCAGCAGCGTGATTCCAAGCGGGAGTGGCGGCGGGGAGCTGTTTTTT
cdr3_length: 15; d_call: NA; v_call: TRBV7-7; j_call: TRBJ2-5; clone_size: few; cdr3_aa: CASSSRDGGQETQYF; cdr3_nt: TGTGCTAGCAGCTCACGAGATGGGGGTCAAGAGACCCAGTACTTC
cdr3_length: 15; d_call: TRBD1; v_call: TRBV6-1; j_call: TRBJ2-4; clone_size: NA; cdr3_aa: CASLETGGIPGLQYF; cdr3_nt: TGTGCCAGCCTAGAAACAGGGGGCATCCCTGGTCTTCAGTACTTC
cdr3_length: 15; d_call: NA; v_call: TRBV12-3/TRBV12-4; j_call: TRBJ1-1; clone_size: NA; cdr3_aa: CASSLSPQMNTEAFF; cdr3_nt: TGTGCCAGCAGTTTAAGTCCACAGATGAACACTGAAGCTTTCTTT
cdr3_length: 15; d_call: TRBD1; v_call: TRBV5-1; j_call: TRBJ2-1; clone_size: many; cdr3_aa: CASSSGQGFYNEQFF; cdr3_nt: TGCGCCAGCAGCTCGGGACAGGGTTTCTACAATGAGCAGTTCTTC
cdr3_length: 15; d_call: TRBD1; v_call: TRBV13; j_call: TRBJ2-7; clone_size: NA; cdr3_aa: CASSLGQDPVYEQYF; cdr3_nt: TGTGCCAGCAGCCTTGGACAGGACCCCGTTTACGAGCAGTACTTC
cdr3_length: 16; d_call: NA; v_call: TRBV21-1; j_call: TRBJ2-5; clone_size: few; cdr3_aa: CASRFTQGQPQETQYF; cdr3_nt: TGTGCCAGCAGGTTTACCCAGGGACAGCCGCAAGAGACCCAGTACTTC
cdr3_length: 13; d_call: NA; v_call: TRBV4-1; j_call: TRBJ1-4; clone_size: many; cdr3_aa: CASSLQTNEKLFF; cdr3_nt: TGCGCCAGCAGCCTCCAAACTAATGAAAAACTGTTTTTT
cdr3_length: 15; d_call: NA; v_call: TRBV18; j_call: TRBJ1-2; clone_size: NA; cdr3_aa: CASPPIGTTHYGYTF; cdr3_nt: TGTGCCAGCCCACCAATCGGGACAACCCACTATGGCTACACCTTC
cdr3_length: 17; d_call: NA; v_call: TRBV12-3/TRBV12-4; j_call: TRBJ1-5; clone_size: many; cdr3_aa: CASSLESRLNSNQPQHF; cdr3_nt: TGTGCCAGCAGTTTAGAAAGCAGGTTGAATAGCAATCAGCCCCAGCATTTT
cdr3_length: 19; d_call: TRBD1; v_call: TRBV9; j_call: TRBJ2-7; clone_size: NA; cdr3_aa: CASSAGANPDRRSSYEQYF; cdr3_nt: TGTGCCAGCAGCGCAGGCGCAAATCCGGACAGGCGAAGCTCCTACGAGCAGTACTTC
cdr3_length: 15; d_call: TRBD2; v_call: TRBV6-5; j_call: TRBJ2-2; clone_size: many; cdr3_aa: CASSFERGNTGELFF; cdr3_nt: TGTGCCAGCAGTTTTGAGCGGGGGAACACCGGGGAGCTGTTTTTT
cdr3_length: 12; d_call: NA; v_call: TRBV5-1; j_call: TRBJ1-1; clone_size: few; cdr3_aa: CASTVTEGTTFF; cdr3_nt: TGCGCCAGCACCGTCACGGAAGGGACCACTTTCTTT
cdr3_length: 16; d_call: TRBD2; v_call: TRBV5-1; j_call: TRBJ2-1; clone_size: NA; cdr3_aa: CASSPSGRADANEQFF; cdr3_nt: TGCGCCAGCAGCCCTAGCGGGAGGGCCGACGCAAATGAGCAGTTCTTC
cdr3_length: 14; d_call: NA; v_call: TRBV5-1; j_call: TRBJ1-5; clone_size: many; cdr3_aa: CASSLGSKDQPQHF; cdr3_nt: TGCGCCAGCAGCTTGGGGTCCAAGGATCAGCCCCAGCATTTT
cdr3_length: 15; d_call: TRBD1; v_call: TRBV25-1; j_call: TRBJ1-5; clone_size: many; cdr3_aa: CASSVGQGEFQPQHF; cdr3_nt: TGTGCCAGCAGTGTGGGACAGGGAGAGTTTCAGCCCCAGCATTTT
cdr3_length: 16; d_call: TRBD2; v_call: TRBV14; j_call: TRBJ2-2; clone_size: NA; cdr3_aa: CASSQILPSGTGELFF; cdr3_nt: TGTGCCAGCAGCCAAATTCTTCCTAGCGGAACCGGGGAGCTGTTTTTT
cdr3_length: 12; d_call: NA; v_call: TRBV5-6; j_call: TRBJ2-1; clone_size: few; cdr3_aa: CASSLAADEQFF; cdr3_nt: TGTGCCAGCAGCTTGGCCGCGGATGAGCAGTTCTTC
cdr3_length: 16; d_call: TRBD1; v_call: TRBV20-1; j_call: TRBJ1-1; clone_size: few; cdr3_aa: CSGPTGGLSMNTEAFF; cdr3_nt: TGCAGTGGACCGACAGGGGGGTTAAGCATGAACACTGAAGCTTTCTTT
cdr3_length: 20; d_call: TRBD1; v_call: TRBV27; j_call: TRBJ2-6; clone_size: NA; cdr3_aa: CASSFYPGTGGFSGANVLTF; cdr3_nt: TGTGCCAGCAGTTTCTACCCCGGAACAGGGGGCTTCTCTGGGGCCAACGTCCTGACTTTC
cdr3_length: 14; d_call: NA; v_call: TRBV24-1; j_call: TRBJ1-1; clone_size: many; cdr3_aa: CATSTGTANTEAFF; cdr3_nt: TGTGCCACCAGCACCGGGACCGCGAACACTGAAGCTTTCTTT
cdr3_length: 15; d_call: NA; v_call: TRBV29-1; j_call: TRBJ2-2; clone_size: many; cdr3_aa: CSVEEGSGNTGELFF; cdr3_nt: TGCAGCGTTGAAGAGGGGAGTGGTAACACCGGGGAGCTGTTTTTT
cdr3_length: 14; d_call: NA; v_call: TRBV21-1; j_call: TRBJ2-7; clone_size: NA; cdr3_aa: CASSKVQGKYEQYF; cdr3_nt: TGTGCCAGCAGCAAAGTCCAGGGGAAATACGAGCAGTACTTC
cdr3_length: 14; d_call: NA; v_call: TRBV5-1; j_call: TRBJ2-7; clone_size: many; cdr3_aa: CASTLIPGVYEQYF; cdr3_nt: TGCGCCAGCACCCTCATCCCAGGGGTCTACGAGCAGTACTTC
cdr3_length: 12; d_call: NA; v_call: TRBV12-3/TRBV12-4; j_call: TRBJ2-5; clone_size: many; cdr3_aa: CASSLKGETQYF; cdr3_nt: TGTGCCAGCAGCTTAAAGGGGGAGACCCAGTACTTC
cdr3_length: 17; d_call: TRBD2; v_call: TRBV12-3/TRBV12-4; j_call: TRBJ2-5; clone_size: few; cdr3_aa: CASSLWLAGTHQETQYF; cdr3_nt: TGTGCCAGCAGTTTGTGGCTAGCGGGGACCCACCAAGAGACCCAGTACTTC
cdr3_length: 16; d_call: TRBD2; v_call: TRBV18; j_call: TRBJ2-7; clone_size: NA; cdr3_aa: CASSLQTSGNSYEQYF; cdr3_nt: TGTGCCAGCTCCCTTCAGACTAGCGGTAACTCCTACGAGCAGTACTTC
cdr3_length: 15; d_call: TRBD1; v_call: TRBV24-1; j_call: TRBJ1-1; clone_size: few; cdr3_aa: CATSVGTGVNTEAFF; cdr3_nt: TGTGCCACCAGCGTCGGGACAGGGGTGAACACTGAAGCTTTCTTT
cdr3_length: 12; d_call: NA; v_call: TRBV20-1; j_call: TRBJ2-7; clone_size: NA; cdr3_aa: CPQGGHPYEQYF; cdr3_nt: TGTCCCCAGGGTGGTCACCCCTACGAGCAGTACTTC
cdr3_length: 14; d_call: NA; v_call: TRBV6-4; j_call: TRBJ2-1; clone_size: NA; cdr3_aa: CASSHPACYNEQFF; cdr3_nt: TGTGCCAGCAGCCACCCCGCATGCTACAATGAGCAGTTCTTC
cdr3_length: 12; d_call: TRBD1; v_call: TRBV6-5; j_call: TRBJ1-4; clone_size: NA; cdr3_aa: CASGRTGEKLFF; cdr3_nt: TGTGCCAGCGGTAGGACAGGGGAAAAACTGTTTTTT
cdr3_length: 12; d_call: NA; v_call: TRBV12-3/TRBV12-4; j_call: TRBJ1-2; clone_size: many; cdr3_aa: CASSKGVYGYTF; cdr3_nt: TGTGCCAGCAGCAAGGGGGTCTATGGCTACACCTTC
cdr3_length: 17; d_call: TRBD1; v_call: TRBV20-1; j_call: TRBJ2-7; clone_size: NA; cdr3_aa: CSARVPNRPGQGIEQYF; cdr3_nt: TGCAGTGCTAGGGTCCCCAACAGACCGGGACAGGGGATAGAGCAGTACTTC
cdr3_length: 14; d_call: NA; v_call: TRBV25-1; j_call: TRBJ2-7; clone_size: few; cdr3_aa: CASVGGTPGSEQYF; cdr3_nt: TGTGCCAGCGTTGGGGGGACTCCAGGGTCCGAGCAGTACTTC
cdr3_length: 17; d_call: TRBD1; v_call: TRBV25-1; j_call: TRBJ2-2; clone_size: few; cdr3_aa: CASRERGTGVTTGELFF; cdr3_nt: TGTGCCAGCAGGGAGAGGGGGACAGGGGTAACAACCGGGGAGCTGTTTTTT
cdr3_length: 14; d_call: NA; v_call: TRBV15; j_call: TRBJ1-5; clone_size: NA; cdr3_aa: CATGGVNSNQPQHF; cdr3_nt: TGTGCCACCGGAGGGGTTAATAGCAATCAGCCCCAGCATTTT
cdr3_length: 17; d_call: TRBD2; v_call: TRBV9; j_call: TRBJ2-1; clone_size: NA; cdr3_aa: CASSNPPSGGSYNEQFF; cdr3_nt: TGTGCCAGCAGCAATCCACCCAGCGGGGGTTCCTACAATGAGCAGTTCTTC
cdr3_length: 16; d_call: NA; v_call: TRBV7-9; j_call: TRBJ1-2; clone_size: NA; cdr3_aa: CASSLHRVKEDYGYTF; cdr3_nt: TGTGCCAGCAGCTTACACAGGGTGAAAGAGGACTATGGCTACACCTTC
cdr3_length: 15; d_call: TRBD1; v_call: TRBV6-1; j_call: TRBJ1-4; clone_size: many; cdr3_aa: CASSPGTGRNEKLFF; cdr3_nt: TGTGCCAGCAGCCCCGGGACAGGGCGGAATGAAAAACTGTTTTTT
cdr3_length: 14; d_call: NA; v_call: TRBV7-6; j_call: TRBJ2-5; clone_size: NA; cdr3_aa: CASRPVGGKETQYF; cdr3_nt: TGTGCCAGCAGACCCGTAGGGGGGAAGGAGACCCAGTACTTC
cdr3_length: 14; d_call: NA; v_call: TRBV29-1; j_call: TRBJ2-3; clone_size: NA; cdr3_aa: CSVDTGRATDTQYF; cdr3_nt: TGCAGCGTTGATACCGGCAGGGCCACAGATACGCAGTATTTT
cdr3_length: 14; d_call: NA; v_call: TRBV27; j_call: TRBJ2-5; clone_size: NA; cdr3_aa: CASRTPGLWETQYF; cdr3_nt: TGTGCCAGCAGAACCCCGGGACTGTGGGAGACCCAGTACTTC
cdr3_length: 14; d_call: NA; v_call: TRBV20-1; j_call: TRBJ1-4; clone_size: NA; cdr3_aa: CSAPQGPRGEKLFF; cdr3_nt: TGCAGTGCACCACAGGGCCCCCGGGGGGAAAAACTGTTTTTT
cdr3_length: 16; d_call: NA; v_call: TRBV4-3; j_call: TRBJ1-4; clone_size: few; cdr3_aa: CASSQEIKTVNEKLFF; cdr3_nt: TGCGCCAGCAGCCAAGAAATTAAGACAGTTAATGAAAAACTGTTTTTT
cdr3_length: 14; d_call: NA; v_call: TRBV12-3/TRBV12-4; j_call: TRBJ2-1; clone_size: NA; cdr3_aa: CASSLMEKTHEQFF; cdr3_nt: TGTGCCAGCAGTTTAATGGAGAAGACGCATGAGCAGTTCTTC
cdr3_length: 11; d_call: NA; v_call: TRBV2; j_call: TRBJ2-7; clone_size: few; cdr3_aa: CASSVHSEQYF; cdr3_nt: TGTGCCAGCAGTGTCCATTCCGAGCAGTACTTC
cdr3_length: 16; d_call: TRBD2; v_call: TRBV20-1; j_call: TRBJ2-7; clone_size: few; cdr3_aa: CSAPRTSGGTFYEQYF; cdr3_nt: TGCAGTGCTCCACGGACTAGCGGGGGGACCTTCTACGAGCAGTACTTC
cdr3_length: 13; d_call: NA; v_call: TRBV7-6; j_call: TRBJ2-1; clone_size: NA; cdr3_aa: CASSLDRWNEQFF; cdr3_nt: TGTGCCAGCAGCTTAGACAGGTGGAATGAGCAGTTCTTC
cdr3_length: 15; d_call: TRBD2; v_call: TRBV5-1; j_call: TRBJ2-5; clone_size: few; cdr3_aa: CASSLAGKGLETQYF; cdr3_nt: TGCGCCAGCTCGCTAGCGGGGAAAGGGCTGGAGACCCAGTACTTC
cdr3_length: 15; d_call: NA; v_call: TRBV4-3; j_call: TRBJ1-2; clone_size: NA; cdr3_aa: CASSQERSRGYGYTF; cdr3_nt: TGCGCCAGCAGCCAAGAAAGGAGCAGGGGATATGGCTACACCTTC
cdr3_length: 16; d_call: TRBD1; v_call: TRBV6-5; j_call: TRBJ1-1; clone_size: NA; cdr3_aa: CASSYDRGMRVTEAFF; cdr3_nt: TGTGCCAGCAGTTACGACAGGGGAATGAGAGTGACTGAAGCTTTCTTT
cdr3_length: 17; d_call: TRBD2; v_call: TRBV6-1; j_call: TRBJ2-2; clone_size: few; cdr3_aa: CASRGLAGGSGGGELFF; cdr3_nt: TGTGCCAGCAGAGGACTAGCGGGAGGGTCAGGAGGCGGGGAGCTGTTTTTT
cdr3_length: 15; d_call: TRBD2; v_call: TRBV6-5; j_call: TRBJ2-1; clone_size: NA; cdr3_aa: CASSYSLAVINEQFF; cdr3_nt: TGTGCCAGCAGTTACTCTCTAGCGGTAATTAATGAGCAGTTCTTC
cdr3_length: 13; d_call: NA; v_call: TRBV29-1; j_call: TRBJ2-7; clone_size: NA; cdr3_aa: CSVGGYPTYEQYF; cdr3_nt: TGCAGCGTTGGAGGGTACCCCACCTACGAGCAGTACTTC
cdr3_length: 16; d_call: NA; v_call: TRBV15; j_call: TRBJ2-1; clone_size: NA; cdr3_aa: CATSRAPAVSNNEQFF; cdr3_nt: TGTGCCACCAGCAGAGCCCCCGCGGTGTCAAACAATGAGCAGTTCTTC